This T cell receptor (beta chain) was captured by sequencing in a study of shared clonotypes between healthy human individuals. The CDR3 length is 16 residues. CDR1 and CDR2 from the germline V gene are MNHNS and SASEGT. Trimming pared 4 bases from V and 6 bases from J, leaving 19 bases between. Over several immunoSEQ plates, each subset's genomic DNA was distributed in even portions. The repertoire was sequenced with immunoSEQ multiplex PCR; TCRdb's copy has only in-frame clones and lacks some. The sample records roughly 1.4 million clones, less than 99% being singletons. This rearrangement joins TRBV6-1 to TRBJ1-5, with unresolved D. This TCR was sampled from a man aged 25-40 years in good health. The sequenced sample was naive CD4+ T cells sorted from blood. Subset: CD45RA+ positively selected. Here the CDR3 DNA reads TGTGCCAGCAGTGGGACCCCGCTTAAAAGTACTCAGCCCCAGCATTTT. Translating gives CASSGTPLKSTQPQHF.